This TCR beta chain was recorded in a study of T cell clonality in common variable immunodeficiency. J gave up 4 bases and V 8 bases, and 8 bases lay outside the gene matches. The germline V gene encodes CDR1 LNHDA and CDR2 SQIVND (reference sequence). This CDR3 has 14 amino acids. Control and CVID samples contributed equal amounts of genomic DNA. Sequencing was performed with immunoSEQ multiplex PCR; in TCRdb, only in-frame clones are kept and a portion is missing. The table lists about 28,000 clones, no singletons, with 3% to 3.5% in the top ten. About this clone: Its specificity is not known. The read ends 3 residues early relative to the CDR3; the germline J gene fills the gap.

Of CVID subjects, about 14 were female and roughly 30 male, mean age about 40. Donors gave roughly 4.5 to 9 ml heparinized peripheral whole blood. Notes on the study in general: Common variable immunodeficiency TCR beta sequences reportedly had fewer deletions and N-nucleotide insertions.

The source of this sequence is a human donor with common variable immunodeficiency. The sample consisted of peripheral blood mononuclear cells. V is TRBV19 and J is TRBJ1-2, with TRBD1 matching 9 bases. Here the CDR3 reads CASQQGAAVYGYTF. The CDR3 DNA, read in part, is TGTGCCAGTCAACAGGGGGCCGCAGTCTATGGC.